This is a list of T cell receptor beta chains from one sample in a study of blood T cell repertoires in COVID-19. Only in-frame clones appear in the TCRdb table, and some are missing; sequencing was by immunoSEQ multiplex PCR. The top ten clones hold about 9.4% of a sample with hundreds of thousands of clones, roughly 80% of them seen once. The sequenced material came from peripheral blood. The source is a woman aged 80 or over with acute or convalescent COVID-19. Both conserved end residues are part of each CDR3. A D gene is named only where the DNA matches it firmly. Clone size is stated in some rows and not others, as once, few, many or a class when expanded.

CASSPGLAGVLQETQYF,TGTGCCAGCAGCCCGGGACTAGCGGGAGTTCTGCAAGAGACCCAGTACTTC,once,TRBV4-2,TRBD2,TRBJ2-5
CASSIGTPSHYGYTF,TGTGCCAGTAGTATCGGGACACCATCCCACTATGGCTACACCTTC,few,TRBV19,-,TRBJ1-2
CAISSLEGGYTF,TGTGCCATCAGTAGTTTGGAGGGTGGCTACACCTTC,-,TRBV10-3,-,TRBJ1-2
CASSQGSGTVNEKLFF,TGTGCCAGCAGCCAAGGGAGTGGGACAGTTAATGAAAAACTGTTTTTT,-,TRBV7-8,TRBD1,TRBJ1-4
CASSDPFGGVLNIQYF,TGTGCCAGCAGTGACCCGTTTGGGGGGGTGCTAAACATTCAGTACTTC,few,TRBV2,TRBD2,TRBJ2-4
CASSFLSSGGETQYF,TGTGCCAGCAGCTTTTTAAGTTCAGGGGGAGAGACCCAGTACTTC,-,TRBV7-9,TRBD1,TRBJ2-5
CASSPRGPRGADTEAFF,TGTGCCAGCTCACCAAGGGGGCCCAGGGGTGCGGACACTGAAGCTTTCTTT,-,TRBV18,TRBD1,TRBJ1-1
CASSQDFTGGYGYTF,TGTGCCAGCAGCCAAGATTTTACGGGGGGGTATGGCTACACCTTC,once,TRBV3-1/TRBV3-2,-,TRBJ1-2
CASSIRGEKLFF,TGTGCCAGTAGTATCCGGGGTGAAAAACTGTTTTTT,-,TRBV19,-,TRBJ1-4
CASSLTSGLIDEQFF,TGTGCCAGCAGTTTGACTAGCGGACTTATCGATGAGCAGTTCTTC,-,TRBV27,TRBD2,TRBJ2-1
CAISPGVGETQYF,TGTGCCATCAGTCCAGGGGTCGGGGAGACCCAGTACTTC,few,TRBV10-3,-,TRBJ2-5
CASSLAGTGWGNEQFF,TGTGCCAGCAGCTTAGCCGGGACAGGGTGGGGCAATGAGCAGTTCTTC,-,TRBV5-4,TRBD1,TRBJ2-1
CASGPLRGGVDTQYF,TGTGCCAGCGGACCGCTTAGGGGAGGGGTAGATACGCAGTATTTT,-,TRBV7-9,TRBD2,TRBJ2-3
CASSLAGAPRVNTEAFF,TGTGCCAGCAGCTTAGCGGGGGCCCCTAGAGTGAACACTGAAGCTTTCTTT,-,TRBV7-2,-,TRBJ1-1
CASRLGLAETQYF,TGCGCCAGCAGACTAGGGCTGGCAGAGACCCAGTACTTC,-,TRBV10-2,-,TRBJ2-5
CRFPGQETQPQHF,TGTCGCTTTCCGGGACAGGAGACTCAGCCCCAGCATTTT,-,TRBV19,TRBD1,TRBJ1-5
CASSPSANRAGNTEAFF,TGTGCCAGCAGCCCAAGCGCCAACAGGGCCGGGAACACTGAAGCTTTCTTT,-,TRBV5-6,-,TRBJ1-1
CASSLSGGYTGELFF,TGTGCCAGCTCACTGAGCGGGGGATACACCGGGGAGCTGTTTTTT,few,TRBV18,TRBD2,TRBJ2-2
CASSGGDRGLGGYTF,TGTGCCAGCAGCGGAGGCGACAGGGGGCTAGGTGGCTACACCTTC,-,TRBV5-4,TRBD1,TRBJ1-2
CASSQGGGVNYGYTF,TGCGCCAGCAGCCAGGGTGGGGGCGTGAACTATGGCTACACCTTC,-,TRBV4-3,-,TRBJ1-2
CASSQDWLRGNTEAFF,TGCGCCAGCAGCCAAGATTGGCTTCGTGGGAACACTGAAGCTTTCTTT,-,TRBV4-3,-,TRBJ1-1
CASSTSSFGYTF,TGTGCCAGTAGTACGTCGAGCTTCGGCTACACCTTC,-,TRBV19,-,TRBJ1-2
CASKDGGNEKLFF,TGTGCCAGTAAAGACGGGGGAAATGAAAAACTGTTTTTT,-,TRBV19,-,TRBJ1-4
CASSWVAGFTDTQYF,TGTGCCAGCAGCTGGGTAGCGGGATTCACAGATACGCAGTATTTT,-,TRBV6-8,TRBD2,TRBJ2-3
CASSFRKGQAPIPLYYEQYF,TGTGCCAGCAGCTTTAGGAAGGGACAGGCCCCAATCCCCCTCTACTACGAGCAGTACTTC,-,TRBV12-1,-,TRBJ2-7
CATSDRTGGETQYF,TGTGCCACCAGTGACCGGACAGGTGGGGAGACCCAGTACTTC,-,TRBV24-1,TRBD1,TRBJ2-5